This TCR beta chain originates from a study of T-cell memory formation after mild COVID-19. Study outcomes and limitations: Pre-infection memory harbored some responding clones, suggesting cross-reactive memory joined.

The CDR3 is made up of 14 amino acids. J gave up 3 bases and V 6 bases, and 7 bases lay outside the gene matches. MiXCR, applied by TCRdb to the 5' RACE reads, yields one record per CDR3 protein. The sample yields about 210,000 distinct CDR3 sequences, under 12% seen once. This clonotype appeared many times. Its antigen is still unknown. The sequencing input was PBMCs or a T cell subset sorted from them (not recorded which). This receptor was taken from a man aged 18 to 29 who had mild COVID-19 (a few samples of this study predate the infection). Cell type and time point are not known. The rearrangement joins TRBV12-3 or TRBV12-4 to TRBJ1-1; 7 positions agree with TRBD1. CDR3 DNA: TGTGCCAGCAGCTGGACAGGTGGGGACACTGAAGCTTTCTTT. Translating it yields CASSWTGGDTEAFF.